A single sample is the source of the 10 T cell receptor beta chains below, sequenced in a study of T-cell reconstitution after alpha-beta-depleted transplantation in children. Unique molecular identifiers were built into the TCRbeta library. TCRdb reanalysed the PCR reads using MiXCR and keeps one entry per CDR3 protein. The table includes a few hundred thousand distinct CDR3 sequences, 25% to 30% detected once. The input for sequencing was PBMCs, taken before TCRalphabeta/CD19-depleted stem cell transplant. Receptors were obtained from a boy less than two years old with Wiskott-Aldrich syndrome, due to receive a stem cell transplant.

This clonotype was observed at least ten times. The J gene is TRBJ1-5, the V gene TRBV12-3 or TRBV12-4, with D hard to call. The CDR3 consists of 15 residues. Deletions cut 9 bases from V and 0 bases from J, with 15 bases between. The CDR3 region has the DNA TGTGCCAGTTGTATTGGGAAGTTTAGCAATCAGCCCCAGCATTTT. Translating gives CASCIGKFSNQPQHF.

This clonotype was seen more than once but under ten times. The chain links TRBV12-3 or TRBV12-4 to TRBJ1-2; no firm D call. The germline V and J ends were trimmed by 5 bases and 5 bases, with 6 bases remaining between them. This CDR3 spans 11 amino acids. CDR3 bases: TGTGCCAGCAGTCGGGGTTATGGCTACACCTTC. It translates to CASSRGYGYTF.

This clonotype occurred a few times. This rearrangement joins TRBV25-1 to TRBJ2-1, with 9 bases fitting TRBD2. Germline V gene data show CDR1 as MGHDK and CDR2 as SYGVNS. Trimming cost V 6 bases and J 9 bases; bases outside gene matches: 9. The CDR3 contains 14 residues. CDR3 amino acids: CASRASGVEGEQFF. Written as DNA, the CDR3 is TGTGCCAGCAGGGCTAGCGGGGTGGAGGGTGAGCAGTTCTTC.

This clonotype was observed a handful of times. V is TRBV6-1 and J is TRBJ2-1; TRBD2 is a possible D gene (6 bases). Per the germline V gene, CDR1 is MNHNS and CDR2 is SASEGT. V lost 5 bases, J lost 5 bases, and 16 bases lay in between. This CDR3 has 15 amino acids. Here the CDR3 DNA reads TGTGCCAGCAGTCCCGGCGCGGGGCAGCACAATGAGCAGTTCTTC. It is translated as CASSPGAGQHNEQFF.

This sequence joins TRBV25-1 and TRBJ2-3; TRBD2 agrees at 13 bases. CDR3 size: 18 residues. Unmatched junction bases numbered 13, after V lost 4 bases and J lost 6 bases. The V gene's germline CDR1 is MGHDK and CDR2 SYGVNS. The CDR3 DNA reads as TGTGCCAGCAGTGGGGAGGGACTAGCGGGACCTCCTCGGGATACGCAGTATTTT. Protein product: CASSGEGLAGPPRDTQYF.

The CDR3 DNA is TGCGCCAGCAGCTTGGGGAGCGGGAGTCGCCAAGAGACCCAGTACTTC. Protein sequence: CASSLGSGSRQETQYF. The V gene is TRBV5-1, the J gene TRBJ2-5; 8 bases are shared with TRBD2. CDR1 is SGHRS and CDR2 is YFSETQ in the germline V gene. The CDR3 totals 16 residues. Unmatched junction bases numbered 5, after V lost 0 bases and J lost 1 base. The full variable domain, completed using reference TRBV5-1 and TRBJ2-5, is KAGVTQTPRYLIKTRGQQVTLSCSPISGHRSVSWYQQTPGQGLQFLFEYFSETQRNKGNFPGRFSGRQFSNSRSEMNVSTLELGDSALYLCASSLGSGSRQETQYFGPGTRLLVL.

This clonotype was observed a handful of times. This chain joins TRBV28 and TRBJ1-2; D perhaps matches TRBD1 (6 bases). CDR1 MDHEN and CDR2 SYDVKM come from the germline V gene. This CDR3 contains 14 residues. V lost 5 bases to trimming and J lost 2 bases, with 12 bases between them. The CDR3 DNA follows: TGTGCCAGCAGTAAAGGGGGAGACAACTATGGCTACACCTTC. Translated: CASSKGGDNYGYTF.

In regard to this clonotype: Mismatch with germline at one junction end may stem from a read error. The rearrangement uses TRBV19 and TRBJ2-1; the D gene is possibly TRBD2 (5 bases). This CDR3 region has 16 residues. Germline lookup yields CDR1 LNHDA and CDR2 SQIVND (reference sequence). The CDR3 loop reads CASSTAFRGLYNEQFF. The CDR3 DNA reads TGTGCCAGTAGTACCGCCTTCCGAGGACTCTACAATGAGCAGTTTTTC. Based on the CDR3 plus reference TRBV19 and TRBJ2-1, the full variable domain is DGGITQSPKYLFRKEGQNVTLSCEQNLNHDAMYWYRQDPGQGLRLIYYSQIVNDFQKGDIAEGYSVSREKKESFPLTVTSAQKNPTAFYLCASSTAFRGLYNEQFFGPGTRLTVL.

About this clonotype: One end of the junction does not line up with germline, which may come from a read error. The chain has TRBV3-1 and TRBJ2-3; D remains ambiguous. The CDR3 runs 15 residues. Germline-derived CDR1 and CDR2 are LGHDT and YNNKEL (reference sequence). This CDR3 is CACSRELTSTDTQYF. The CDR3 coding sequence is TGTGCCTGCAGCCGCGAACTTACTAGCACAGATACGCAGTATTTT.

On this clonotype itself: At one end the junction does not follow the germline gene, possibly because of a read error. J is TRBJ2-5 and V is TRBV5-1; the D is unclear. Germline CDR1 reads SGHRS; CDR2 reads YFSETQ. The CDR3 loop spans 13 amino acids. The CDR3 DNA sequence: TGCGCCAGCAGCTCCGTACCCCAAGCGACCCAGTACTTC. Protein: CASSSVPQATQYF.